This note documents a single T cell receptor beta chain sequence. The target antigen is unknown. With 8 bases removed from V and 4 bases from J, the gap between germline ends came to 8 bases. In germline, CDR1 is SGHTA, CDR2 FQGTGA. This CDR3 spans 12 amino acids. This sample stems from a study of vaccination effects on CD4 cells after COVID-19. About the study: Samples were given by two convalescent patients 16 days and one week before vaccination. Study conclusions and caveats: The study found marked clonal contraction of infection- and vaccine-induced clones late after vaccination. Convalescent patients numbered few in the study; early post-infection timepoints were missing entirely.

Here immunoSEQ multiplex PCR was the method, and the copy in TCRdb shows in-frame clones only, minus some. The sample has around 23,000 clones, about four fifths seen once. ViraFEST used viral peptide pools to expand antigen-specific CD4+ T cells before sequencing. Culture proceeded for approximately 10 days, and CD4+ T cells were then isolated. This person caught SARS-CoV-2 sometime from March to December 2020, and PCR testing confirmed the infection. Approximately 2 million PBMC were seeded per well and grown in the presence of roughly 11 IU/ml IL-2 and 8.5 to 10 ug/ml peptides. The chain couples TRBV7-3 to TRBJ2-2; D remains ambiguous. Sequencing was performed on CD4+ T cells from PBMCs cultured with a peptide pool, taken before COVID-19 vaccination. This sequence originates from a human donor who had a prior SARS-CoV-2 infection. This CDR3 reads CASVPVTGELFF. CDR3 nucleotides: TGTGCCAGCGTACCTGTCACCGGGGAGCTGTTTTTT.